The entry below describes one T cell receptor (beta chain). Its antigen is not known. The data were taken from a study of T cell responses to AZD1222 COVID-19 vaccine. Study conclusions and caveats: Clonal diversity was possibly underestimated, and the donors were mostly white British, with more females. Spike-spanning, vaccine-associated CD4 TCRs were dominant at 160-218 and 743-854. Only a handful of individuals given AZD1222 were seropositive at baseline.

The CDR3 is 15 residues long. Germline CDR1 is LGHNA and CDR2 is YSLEER. The ends lost 0 bases at V and 5 bases at J; junction bases unmatched: 3. Profiling relied on immunoSEQ multiplex PCR, and the TCRdb table lists in-frame clones only, not all of them. This sample has 130,000 or so clones, with around 83% found just once. The chain uses TRBV4-3 and TRBJ1-4; 7 nucleotides line up with TRBD1. The clonotype comes from an adult in good health. The specimen was peripheral blood, collected on day 0 of AZD1222 vaccination. The CDR3 is CASSQEQGGNEKLFF. In DNA, the CDR3 is TGCGCCAGCAGCCAAGAGCAGGGGGGGAATGAAAAACTGTTTTTT.